Following are 5 T cell receptor beta chains from one sample sequenced in a study of blood T cell repertoires in COVID-19. TCRdb keeps only in-frame clones here, not all; method: immunoSEQ multiplex PCR. The table includes about 190,000 clones, 84% detected once. The specimen sequenced was peripheral blood. These receptors came from a man aged 25 to 40 with active or convalescent COVID-19.

For the CDR3, the DNA is TGTGCCAGCAGTGAGACTAGCGGGTCCTACAATGAGCAGTTCTTC. This gives the protein CASSETSGSYNEQFF. The chain has TRBV6-1 and TRBJ2-1, with TRBD2 matching over 10 bases. The V gene's germline CDR1 is MNHNS and CDR2 SASEGT. There are 15 residues in the CDR3. Unmatched junction bases numbered 0, after V lost 3 bases and J lost 1 base.

The V call is TRBV6-5, the J call TRBJ2-3; maybe TRBD1 (6 bases). The CDR3 sequence is 15 residues long. Germline V gives CDR1 MNHEY, CDR2 SVGAGI. The germline V and J ends were trimmed by 7 bases and 0 bases, with 14 bases remaining between them. This chain's CDR3 is CASTPEDRSTDTQYF. As DNA, the CDR3 is TGTGCCAGCACTCCCGAGGACAGAAGCACAGATACGCAGTATTTT.

The chain uses TRBV18 and TRBJ1-5, with D unclear. Trimming pared 4 bases from V and 0 bases from J, leaving 10 bases between. Germline loops: CDR1 KGHSH, CDR2 LQKENI. The CDR3 consists of 15 residues. In DNA form, the CDR3 reads TGTGCCAGCTCACAATGGCAGGATAGCAATCAGCCCCAGCATTTT. Translated: CASSQWQDSNQPQHF.

V is TRBV21-1 and J is TRBJ1-2; the D call of TRBD1 is as the table states it, not checked on the DNA. TRBV21-1 is given as a pseudogene. The length of the CDR3 is 19 residues. The CDR3 protein is CASSKGKGANPKANYGYTF. In DNA, the CDR3 is TGTGCCAGCAGCAAAGGGAAGGGGGCGAATCCCAAGGCTAACTATGGCTACACCTTC.

The V call is TRBV4-3, the J call TRBJ2-1, with TRBD2 matching over 9 bases. CDR3 length: 19 residues. V was pared by 0 bases and J by 1 base, with 10 bases of the junction left unmatched. From germline, CDR1 is LGHNA and CDR2 YSLEER. The CDR3 reads CASSQERSGRPSSYNEQFF. DNA of the CDR3: TGCGCCAGCAGCCAAGAGAGAAGCGGGAGGCCTTCGTCCTACAATGAGCAGTTCTTC.